The 22 T cell receptor beta chains below all came from one sample that was sequenced in a study of Tregs in tolerant kidney transplant recipients. Related graft donors supplied nonmyeloablative bone marrow transplants, and mixed chimerism was transient. Assay: immunoSEQ multiplex PCR; the TCRdb copy retains only in-frame clones and omits some. The sample shows roughly 52,000 clones, about 90% of them seen only once. This sample comprised CD8+ T cells from blood (PBMCs), obtained 24 months after the transplant. The receptors were sampled from a human patient who received a combined kidney and bone marrow transplant. Some T cells may originate from the graft donor.

This rearrangement joins TRBV28 to TRBJ1-4; a weak D match, TRBD1 (6 bases). V dropped 7 bases and J dropped 7 bases, with 19 bases sitting between them. CDR3 length: 15 residues. Germline lookup yields CDR1 MDHEN and CDR2 SYDVKM. CDR3 loop: CASNLIRDKGEKLFF. Here the CDR3 DNA reads TGTGCCAGCAATCTCATCCGGGACAAGGGTGAAAAACTGTTTTTT.

V and J are TRBV19 and TRBJ2-7; 7 bases agree with TRBD1. Germline CDR1 reads LNHDA; CDR2 reads SQIVND (reference sequence). Trimming took 6 bases from V and 4 from J; bases not matched to a gene: 6. The CDR3 consists of 13 residues. The CDR3 DNA follows: TGTGCCAGTAGCTTCGGGACAGCTTACGAGCAGTACTTC. Its translation: CASSFGTAYEQYF.

The chain links TRBV7-9 to TRBJ1-5, with D uncertain. The CDR3 sequence is 12 residues long. Trimming shortened V by 2 bases and J by 6 bases, and 5 bases separated the two germline ends. Germline loops: CDR1 SEHNR, CDR2 FQNEAQ (reference sequence). CDR3 sequence (DNA): TGTGCCAGCAGCTTACCCAGTCAGCCCCAGCATTTT. Its protein product is CASSLPSQPQHF.

The chain carries TRBV11-3 and TRBJ1-1; 12 bases agree with TRBD1. The CDR3 contains 17 residues. Looked up from germline, CDR1 is SGHNT and CDR2 is YENEEA. Trimming cost V 8 bases and J 0 bases; bases outside gene matches: 10. The CDR3 DNA is TGTGCCAGCGGGATTAGGGACAGGGGGCTTCTGAACACTGAAGCTTTCTTT. Its protein is CASGIRDRGLLNTEAFF.

The chain has TRBV9 and TRBJ2-1; 7 nucleotides line up with TRBD2. There are 17 residues in the CDR3. V lost 3 bases to trimming and J lost 0 bases; unmatched junction nucleotides: 9. Looked up from germline, CDR1 is SGDLS and CDR2 is YYNGEE. This CDR3 is CASSGQRDAYSYNEQFF. The CDR3 DNA is TGTGCCAGCAGCGGACAGCGGGATGCTTACTCCTACAATGAGCAGTTCTTC.

The sample holds one count of this clone. The chain recombines TRBV5-6 with TRBJ2-1; TRBD2 matches 10 bases. V lost 4 bases, J lost 1 base, and 2 bases stayed unmatched. The CDR3 has 15 amino acids. Germline CDR1 reads SGHDT; CDR2 reads YYEEEE. The CDR3 DNA sequence: TGTGCCAGCAGCGCGGGACTAGCGTCCTACAATGAGCAGTTCTTC. Encoded protein: CASSAGLASYNEQFF. Based on the CDR3 plus reference TRBV5-6 and TRBJ2-1, the full variable domain is DAGVTQSPTHLIKTRGQQVTLRCSPKSGHDTVSWYQQALGQGPQFIFQYYEEEERQRGNFPDRFSGHQFPNYSSELNVNALLLGDSALYLCASSAGLASYNEQFFGPGTRLTVL.

This rearrangement joins TRBV21-1 to TRBJ1-4; the table's D gene call, TRBD1, was not cross checked with the DNA. TRBV21-1 is tagged as a pseudogene. The CDR3 has 15 amino acids. The CDR3 DNA follows: TGTGCCAGCAGATCAAACAGGGGGCTCTTTGAAAAACTGTTTTTT. Residues: CASRSNRGLFEKLFF.

V gene TRBV4-2 combines with J gene TRBJ1-5; D gene uncertain. Germline loops: CDR1 LGHNA, CDR2 YNFKEQ. The CDR3 spans 19 residues. V lost 0 bases to trimming and J lost 2 bases, with 20 bases between them. In DNA, the CDR3 is TGTGCCAGCAGCCAAGATATAAGGGAAGGGAGGGCTGGCAATCAGCCCCAGCATTTT. It codes for CASSQDIREGRAGNQPQHF.

This rearrangement joins TRBV7-9 to TRBJ2-7, with D possibly being TRBD2 (6 bases). This CDR3 region has 14 residues. V lost 6 bases and J lost 3, with 15 bases in between. Germline V gene data show CDR1 as SEHNR and CDR2 as FQNEAQ (reference sequence). CDR3 coding DNA: TGTGCCAGCAGTTCGAGGGACTTAGACTACGAGCAGTACTTC. Encoded protein: CASSSRDLDYEQYF.

In its sample, this clone was seen once. The chain links TRBV4-1 to TRBJ2-7, with 9 bases lining up with TRBD1. V shed 3 bases and J 5 bases; nucleotides not matched to a gene: 8. This CDR3 comprises 15 residues. The germline V gene encodes CDR1 MGHRA and CDR2 YSYEKL. DNA for the CDR3: TGCGCCAGCAGCCAGGGGGGACAGGGAATGGACGAGCAGTACTTC. This codes for CASSQGGQGMDEQYF.

The CDR3 bases are TGTGCCAGCAGTTTGACAGAAGCCTACGAGCAGTACTTC. This gives the protein CASSLTEAYEQYF. The genes are TRBV27 and TRBJ2-7; TRBD1 is a possible D gene (5 bases). The CDR3 extends over 13 amino acids. The germline gives CDR1 MNHEY, CDR2 SMNVEV (reference sequence). Trimming stripped 3 bases from V and 2 bases from J, with 8 bases between.

The CDR3 DNA reads TGTGCCAGCAGCTGGGGGGGGGCAATGAGAGGCTACACCTTC. As protein: CASSWGGAMRGYTF. This rearrangement joins TRBV5-4 to TRBJ1-2; possible D gene TRBD1, 6 bases. This CDR3 contains 14 residues. Germline V gene lookup returns CDR1 SGHNT and CDR2 YYREEE (reference sequence). V was pared by 3 bases and J by 8 bases, with 17 bases between.

The V call is TRBV6-5, the J call TRBJ2-7; possible D gene TRBD1, 5 bases. The V end was cut by 8 bases, the J end by 5 bases, with 16 bases between. The germline V gene has CDR1 MNHEY and CDR2 SVGAGI. The CDR3 spans 13 residues. In nucleotides, the CDR3 is TGTGCCAGCGGGTGGCAGGGTAGAAACGAGCAGTACTTC. Protein sequence: CASGWQGRNEQYF.

The chain has TRBV9 and TRBJ2-7, with a possible D match to TRBD1 (6 bases). The V end was cut by 3 bases, the J end by 5 bases, with 12 bases between. The germline V gene has CDR1 SGDLS and CDR2 YYNGEE. CDR3 size: 13 residues. CDR3: CASSGAPGDEQYF. The DNA for the CDR3 is TGTGCCAGCAGCGGCGCACCAGGGGACGAGCAGTACTTC.

This rearrangement joins TRBV27 to TRBJ1-1, with a weak D call TRBD1 (6 bases). This CDR3 is built from 13 residues. Per the germline V gene, CDR1 is MNHEY and CDR2 is SMNVEV (reference sequence). Trimming took off 4 bases at V and 1 base at J, with 7 bases between the two ends. CDR3 amino acids: CASSWTANTEAFF. In DNA form, the CDR3 reads TGTGCCAGCAGTTGGACAGCGAACACTGAAGCTTTCTTT.

The chain uses TRBV6-1 and TRBJ1-2; D is uncertain. With 0 bases removed from V and 6 bases from J, the gap between germline ends came to 8 bases. Germline loops: CDR1 MNHNS, CDR2 SASEGT. CDR3 length equals 13 residues. CDR3 coding DNA: TGTGCCAGCAGTGAAGCACCAGCGGATGGCTACACCTTC. This gives the protein CASSEAPADGYTF.

The rearrangement uses TRBV7-9 and TRBJ2-7, with 13 bases identical to TRBD2. V gave up 6 bases and J gave up 1 base; unmatched junction bases: 6. In germline, CDR1 is SEHNR, CDR2 FQNEAQ (reference sequence). The CDR3 contains 16 residues. The CDR3 reads CASRQSGLAGSYEQYF. The CDR3 nucleotides are TGTGCCAGCAGGCAATCGGGACTAGCGGGGTCCTACGAGCAGTACTTC.

This rearrangement joins TRBV11-3 to TRBJ2-5; 9 bases line up with TRBD2. The assigned J gene may be wrong: the sequence end matches TRBJ2-7 better. The CDR3 runs 15 residues. Germline V CDR1 and CDR2: SGHNT, YENEEA. CDR3: CASSLGAGGAYEQYF. CDR3 DNA: TGTGCCAGCAGCCTTGGAGCGGGAGGTGCCTACGAGCAGTACTTC.

The gene calls are TRBV6-5 and TRBJ2-5; TRBD2 aligns across 7 bases. The junction had 6 bases not matched to a gene; V was cut back by 7 bases and J by 4 bases. The CDR3 extends over 13 amino acids. Per germline, CDR1 MNHEY and CDR2 SVGAGI. The CDR3 bases are TGTGCCAGCACAGGGTCTAGCGGAGAGACCCAGTACTTC. Amino acid sequence: CASTGSSGETQYF.

In this sample, this clone turned up once. V is TRBV7-9 and J is TRBJ2-5; 7 positions agree with TRBD2. The junction had 6 bases not matched to a gene; V was cut back by 1 base and J by 4 bases. The CDR3 is 15 residues long. Germline CDR1 SEHNR, CDR2 FQNEAQ (reference sequence). In DNA, the CDR3 is TGTGCCAGCAGCTTAGAACCGGGGAGGGGAGAGACCCAGTACTTC. Translation: CASSLEPGRGETQYF.

The gene calls are TRBV6-6 and TRBJ2-5; 12 bases match TRBD2. Germline V gene sequence: CDR1 MNHNY, CDR2 SVGAGI (reference sequence). V lost 2 bases to trimming and J lost 5 bases; unmatched junction nucleotides: 3. CDR3 length equals 15 residues. CDR3 in DNA: TGTGCCAGCAGTTACGCTAGCGGGAGGGGGGAGACCCAGTACTTC. Its protein is CASSYASGRGETQYF.

The chain employs TRBV4-3 and TRBJ2-1, with a possible D match to TRBD2 (5 bases). CDR3 length: 16 amino acids. From germline, CDR1 is LGHNA and CDR2 YSLEER. V was cut by 1 base and J by 7 bases, with 17 bases left in between. The DNA for the CDR3 is TGCGCCAGCAGCCAAGGCGGAACTAGTTGGGCAAATGAGCAGTTCTTC. Amino acid sequence: CASSQGGTSWANEQFF.